The 20 T cell receptor beta chains below were found in one sample sequenced in a study of OX40 agonist ivuxolimab in advanced cancers. Here immunoSEQ multiplex PCR was the method, and the copy in TCRdb shows in-frame clones only, minus some. This table has approximately 70,000 clones, roughly 83% appearing once. The sequencing used CD4+ or CD8+ T cells sorted from blood, collected in a trial of the OX40 agonist ivuxolimab. These TCRs come from an adult with an advanced solid tumor such as melanoma, head and neck, liver or kidney cancer.

V is TRBV6-5 and J is TRBJ1-1; 8 bases are a match to TRBD1. The CDR3 is 13 residues long. The germline V gene has CDR1 MNHEY and CDR2 SVGAGI. With 7 bases clipped from V and 4 bases from J, the junction kept 5 bases outside the gene matches. The CDR3 here is CASITTGGTEAFF. The CDR3 coding sequence is TGTGCCAGCATCACCACAGGGGGCACTGAAGCTTTCTTT.

This chain links TRBV19 with TRBJ2-1; 8 nucleotides line up with TRBD1. The germline gives CDR1 LNHDA, CDR2 SQIVND (reference sequence). This CDR3 region has 16 residues. J gave up 6 bases and V 0 bases, and 7 bases lay outside the gene matches. In nucleotides, the CDR3 is TGTGCCAGTAGTATAGACGCAGGGGGCACAATCAATGAGCAGTTCTTC. Translated, it gives CASSIDAGGTINEQFF.

This chain connects TRBV5-1 to TRBJ2-1; D might be TRBD1 (5 bases). In germline, CDR1 is SGHRS, CDR2 YFSETQ. Trimming took off 4 bases at V and 0 bases at J, with 8 bases between the two ends. This CDR3 is built from 14 residues. CDR3 sequence reads: CASSPRDSYNEQFF. The CDR3 DNA reads as TGCGCCAGCAGCCCCAGGGACTCCTACAATGAGCAGTTCTTC.

The rearrangement joins TRBV30 to TRBJ2-5, with 12 bases that match TRBD2. CDR3 length: 13 residues. The germline V gene has CDR1 GTSNPN and CDR2 SVGIG (reference sequence). V trimming: 4 bases; J trimming: 7 bases; junction bases outside the gene matches: 4. The DNA for the CDR3 is TGTGCCTGGACTAGCGGGAGGGGGAGGACCCAGTACTTC. It yields the protein CAWTSGRGRTQYF.

This chain connects TRBV7-9 to TRBJ1-3; no firm D call. The CDR3 runs 13 residues. Germline CDR1 is SEHNR and CDR2 is FQNEAQ (reference sequence). The V end lost 1 base, the J end lost 9 bases, and 10 bases lay between the germline ends. CDR3 nucleotide sequence: TGTGCCAGCAGCTTAGGGGGTGCGGGCACCATATATTTT. Protein sequence: CASSLGGAGTIYF. Drawing the rest from reference TRBV7-9 and TRBJ1-3, the complete variable domain is DTGVSQNPRHKITKRGQNVTFRCDPISEHNRLYWYRQTLGQGPEFLTYFQNEAQLEKSRLLSDRFSAERPKGSFSTLEIQRTEQGDSAMYLCASSLGGAGTIYFGEGSWLTVV.

Only one count was recorded for this clone. The chain is built from TRBV5-5 and TRBJ2-3; unclear D gene. Trimming shortened V by 3 bases and J by 2 bases, and 7 bases separated the two germline ends. Germline V lookup: CDR1 SGHKS, CDR2 YYEKEE (reference sequence). CDR3 length: 13 amino acids. The CDR3 bases are TGTGCCAGCAGCTCCGGATTCACAGATACGCAGTATTTT. Amino acid sequence: CASSSGFTDTQYF.

The rearrangement links TRBV7-9 to TRBJ2-5, with 8 bases that match TRBD2. This CDR3 has 13 residues. Trimming at V came to 7 bases and at J to 1 base, leaving 2 bases not matched to a gene. The germline V gene encodes CDR1 SEHNR and CDR2 FQNEAQ (reference sequence). CDR3 loop: CASTRGGQETQYF. CDR3 bases: TGTGCCAGCACCCGGGGGGGCCAAGAGACCCAGTACTTC.

The V and J genes are TRBV11-2 and TRBJ1-1; 7 bases fit TRBD1. Germline CDR1 is SGHAT and CDR2 is FQNNGV. The CDR3 is made up of 14 amino acids. The ends lost 5 bases at V and 4 bases at J; junction bases unmatched: 7. In nucleotides, the CDR3 is TGTGCCAGCAGCCTCGGGACAGCCAGCACTGAAGCTTTCTTT. The encoded protein is CASSLGTASTEAFF.

This clone was counted between two and nine times. The J gene is TRBJ2-3, the V gene TRBV10-3; 7 nucleotides align to TRBD2. The ends lost 0 bases at V and 3 bases at J; junction bases unmatched: 6. Germline assignment: CDR1 ENHRY and CDR2 SYGVKD. This CDR3 spans 16 amino acids. In DNA form, the CDR3 reads TGTGCCATCAGTGAGTCAGCTAGCGGAATTACAGATACGCAGTATTTT. Its translation is CAISESASGITDTQYF.

This clone was picked up one time. This chain joins TRBV7-8 and TRBJ1-2; 8 nucleotides line up with TRBD1. The V gene end was trimmed by 3 bases and the J gene end by 8 bases; junction bases not matched to a gene: 2. This CDR3 has 12 amino acids. CDR1 SGHVS and CDR2 FQNEAQ come from the germline V gene. As DNA, the CDR3 is TGTGCCAGCAGCTTGACAGGGGTAGGCTACACCTTC. As protein: CASSLTGVGYTF.

This clone came up once. The gene calls are TRBV10-3 and TRBJ2-1; D not resolved. Germline CDR1 reads ENHRY; CDR2 reads SYGVKD. Deletions cut 3 bases from V and 0 bases from J, with 15 bases between. CDR3 size: 17 residues. CDR3 in DNA: TGTGCCATCAGTGACAGGACCCATGCAGGCTCCTACAATGAGCAGTTCTTC. Translated, it gives CAISDRTHAGSYNEQFF.

The chain is built from TRBV4-2 and TRBJ2-1; 9 bases are a match to TRBD1. Germline CDR1 and CDR2: LGHNA and YNFKEQ. J lost 7 bases, V lost 0 bases, and 1 base had no gene match. This CDR3 has 14 amino acids. CDR3 sequence: CASSQEGQGNEQFF. The CDR3 DNA reads as TGTGCCAGCAGCCAAGAGGGACAGGGAAATGAGCAGTTCTTC.

The gene calls are TRBV27 and TRBJ1-1; TRBD1 is a possible D gene (5 bases). Germline V gives CDR1 MNHEY, CDR2 SMNVEV (reference sequence). V gave up 3 bases and J gave up 0 bases, with 8 bases separating them. This CDR3 comprises 14 residues. CDR3 sequence (DNA): TGTGCCAGCAGTTTCGCAGGGATGAACACTGAAGCTTTCTTT. Its protein product is CASSFAGMNTEAFF.

V is TRBV13 and J is TRBJ2-5, with D uncertain. The CDR3 consists of 13 residues. V was cut by 0 bases and J by 7 bases, with 9 bases left in between. The germline V gene has CDR1 PRHDT and CDR2 FYEKMQ (reference sequence). The CDR3 sequence: CASSLGLGVTQYF. The CDR3 nucleotides read TGTGCCAGCAGCTTAGGCCTTGGGGTGACCCAGTACTTC.

The chain combines TRBV7-9 with TRBJ1-2, with D hard to call. V was clipped by 0 bases and J by 5 bases, with 7 bases between them. The CDR3 is 13 residues long. Per the germline V gene, CDR1 is SEHNR and CDR2 is FQNEAQ (reference sequence). In DNA, the CDR3 is TGTGCCAGCAGCTTAGCGACCAATTATGGCTACACCTTC. This codes for CASSLATNYGYTF.

This clone was counted once. This chain joins TRBV27 and TRBJ2-7; a possible D gene is TRBD1 (5 bases). CDR1 and CDR2 (germline): MNHEY, SMNVEV (reference sequence). The CDR3 loop spans 13 amino acids. Trimming cost V 6 bases and J 3 bases, with 12 bases left between them. The CDR3 reads CASRPSGIYEQYF. The CDR3 DNA is TGTGCCAGCAGGCCGTCAGGGATCTACGAGCAGTACTTC.

This chain connects TRBV6-4 to TRBJ2-7, with D uncertain. The germline CDR1 and CDR2 sequences are MRHNA and SNTAGT. The CDR3 runs 13 residues. V lost 4 bases to trimming and J lost 4 bases, with 11 bases between them. CDR3 region: CASSADPRYEQYF. CDR3 DNA sequence: TGTGCCAGCAGTGCAGATCCTAGATACGAGCAGTACTTC.

The chain carries TRBV13 and TRBJ2-4, with D tentatively TRBD2 (7 bases). This CDR3 is 18 amino acids long. V was cut by 2 bases and J by 3 bases, with 20 bases left in between. The germline V gene encodes CDR1 PRHDT and CDR2 FYEKMQ (reference sequence). The CDR3 region has the DNA TGTGCCAGCAGCTTAAAATTTTCAGGGGAGGGTAGCAAAAACATTCAGTACTTC. Amino acids: CASSLKFSGEGSKNIQYF. The full variable domain, its missing parts supplied by reference TRBV13 and TRBJ2-4, is AAGVIQSPRHLIKEKRETATLKCYPIPRHDTVYWYQQGPGQDPQFLISFYEKMQSDKGSIPDRFSAQQFSDYHSELNMSSLELGDSALYFCASSLKFSGEGSKNIQYFGAGTRLSVL.

The V call is TRBV4-3, the J call TRBJ2-7, with 8 nucleotides matching TRBD2. CDR1 is LGHNA, CDR2 YSLEER, per germline. The CDR3 has 13 residues. The trim removed 2 bases at V and 3 bases at J, leaving 0 bases unmatched. CDR3 in amino acids: CASSQLAGYEQYF. CDR3 DNA: TGCGCCAGCAGCCAACTAGCGGGCTACGAGCAGTACTTC.

The genes are TRBV9 and TRBJ1-5; D gene unclear. Between the trimmed V and J ends, which lost 10 bases and 6 bases, there was a span of 17 bases. The germline V gene encodes CDR1 SGDLS and CDR2 YYNGEE. CDR3 length: 13 residues. The CDR3: CAGRGQVRQPQHF. The DNA of the CDR3 is TGTGCCGGCCGCGGGCAGGTTCGTCAGCCCCAGCATTTT.